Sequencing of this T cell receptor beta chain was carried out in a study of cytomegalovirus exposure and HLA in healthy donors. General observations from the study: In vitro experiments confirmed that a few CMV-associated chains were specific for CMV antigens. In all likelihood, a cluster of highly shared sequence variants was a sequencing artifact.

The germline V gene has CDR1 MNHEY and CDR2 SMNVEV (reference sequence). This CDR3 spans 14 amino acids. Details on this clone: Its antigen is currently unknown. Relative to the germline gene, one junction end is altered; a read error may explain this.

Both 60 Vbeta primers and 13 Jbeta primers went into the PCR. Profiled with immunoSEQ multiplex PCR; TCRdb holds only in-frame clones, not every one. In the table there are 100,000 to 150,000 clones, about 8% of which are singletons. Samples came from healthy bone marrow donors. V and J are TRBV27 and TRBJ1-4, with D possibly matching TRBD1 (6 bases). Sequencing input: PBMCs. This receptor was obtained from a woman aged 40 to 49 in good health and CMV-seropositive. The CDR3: CASTPGGRYEKPFF. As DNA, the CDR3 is TGTGCCAGCACGCCCGGGGGGCGGTATGAAAAACCGTTTTTT.